This entry concerns a single T cell receptor beta chain. The antigen it binds to is not known. No base-level quality is on record; no much larger clone is a single base apart. TCR CDR3 regions were amplified from genomic DNA by multiplex PCR using the deep immunoSEQ assay. Extracted genomic DNA from each cell subset was spread evenly across all wells of several immunoSEQ 96-well plates, with each plate serving as a replicate. For sorted subsets, 200 to 250 ng of genomic DNA, equivalent to some 30,000 T cell genomes, went into each replicate PCR. Purified libraries were quantified with a Qubit 3.0 fluorometer, sized on a Bioanalyzer 2100, and re-quantified with the KAPA Library Quantification kit. Every immunoSEQ 96-well plate was sequenced on a separate single-read 150-cycle Illumina NextSeq 550 flow cell. The authors' pipeline ran thus. The immunoSEQ output contained only junctional sequences without quality scores, so filtering could not match that applied to full-length reads. Sequences were annotated with PyIR, a Python wrapper for IgBLAST v1.9, and V/J genes and CDR3 were assigned using IMGT germline references. Reads were filtered out if the reads had weak V/J assignments (E-value above 1e-6), no CDR3, stop codons, out-of-frame junctions, or ambiguous translated residues. V3J clonotypes were defined by identical inferred V gene, J gene, and CDR3 amino acid sequence. The percentage overlap between two repertoires was calculated by dividing the number of shared unique clonotypes by the size of the smaller repertoire. Repertoire richness was assessed with RTK rarefaction, the Chao1 estimator, and Recon v2.1 estimates of unobserved clonotypes. OLGA was used to compute generation probabilities for all TCRbeta clonotypes that the gDNA method yielded from a handful of donors. TCRdb limited this immuneACCESS table to in-frame rearrangements with V and J called. A share of clones is missing; checked studies link under half to unresolved V genes, and the rest is unexplained. That table furnishes V, J and clone size, whereas the DNA furnished D and trimming. This sample is represented by roughly 2 million clones; 95% of them were singletons. Jointly, the top ten make up 0.13% of the sample.

Trimming costs V 2 bases and J 1 base, and their ends lie 9 bases apart. The CDR3 runs 14 residues from the cysteine to the phenylalanine. Here the CDR3 DNA is all that survives: 42 bases in frame from base 1. CDR1 and CDR2 are drawn from the germline V gene: SGHTS, YDEGEE. This sample stems from a study of shared clonotypes between healthy human individuals (dated by TCRdb to about 2020). At the level of the whole study: The cohort comprised a couple of women and a few men aged 18 to 49 years. For each donor, CD4 naive and CD4 memory were each run on three plates, CD8 naive on two plates, and CD8 memory on one plate. To increase sequencing depth and limit assay-specific biases, different laboratories used diverse techniques to prepare libraries and sequence TCR repertoires. Per donor, leukapheresis produced somewhere between about 0.94 and 9 billion PBMCs. Blood TCR repertoires of 5 or 6 healthy adults were deeply sequenced to estimate repertoire size and the extent of clonotype sharing between individuals.

Study-level results and caveats: The small number of donors limited the genetic and exposure-history diversity represented. Naive subsets generally had larger estimated clonotype richness than memory subsets. Incomplete sequencing was indicated by rarefaction of sorted-subset datasets, despite the large sequencing depth. Sampling was limited to blood, and TCR repertoires in tissue likely differ from TCR repertoires in blood. Compared with non-shared clonotypes, clonotypes shared by all four sorted-subset donors had higher generation probabilities. Based on pairwise subsampling, the degree of clonotype sharing among donors was expected to be affected by sequencing depth. Roughly 5% of naive CD4, 3.5% of naive CD8, around 2.3% of memory CD4, and roughly 0.4% of memory CD8 clonotypes were shared across several donors.

Donors were healthy HIV-negative adults with no recently reported acute infections or vaccinations. Every donor was a Caucasian adult living in Nashville, Tennessee, USA. CD4+ T cells were enriched through magnetic negative selection, after which naive cells were positively selected on CD45RA and the remaining negative fraction served as the memory subset. Blood was obtained by leukapheresis, after which PBMCs were separated by Ficoll-Histopaque density gradient centrifugation and cryopreserved in liquid nitrogen vapor phase. Analytical flow cytometry was used to check the purity and quantity of each magnetically sorted T cell population. Genomic DNA was isolated from every sorted fraction and measured by UV absorbance on a Nanodrop 2000c.

The chain employs TRBV5-8 and TRBJ2-5; perhaps TRBD2 is the D gene, with 5 bases matching. The origin of this receptor is a man aged 18 to 35 in good health. The source material was naive CD4+ T cells sorted from blood. The sample's cell subset or site label, in plain terms: CD45RA+ positively selected. The CDR3 region has the sequence CASSFPGSQETQYF. The DNA reads as follows: TGTGCCAGCAGCTTTCCGGGATCCCAAGAGACCCAGTACTTC.